One and the same sample provided the 17 T cell receptor beta chains below, sequenced in a study of regulatory T cells in long-lasting Graves disease. Time point described: newly diagnosed GD, antithyroid drugs for less than 3 months. PBMC-extracted RNA yielded the TCR library. Arm-PCR with iRepertoire HTBI primers amplified the CDR3 regions for these TCR beta libraries. MiXCR, applied by TCRdb to the multiplex PCR reads, yields one record per CDR3 protein. This sample has roughly 420,000 distinct CDR3 sequences; about 16% occur once, and the top ten carry 20% to 25%. The specimen comprised peripheral blood mononuclear cells (PBMCs), sampled at new diagnosis, from a patient treated with antithyroid drugs. The receptor set was obtained from a female donor with Graves disease.

In the case of this clonotype: This may be a read error: a much more frequent sequence differs by one nucleotide. The CDR3 coding sequence is TGTGCCAGCAGTTACAGCTTTAGGACAGGGTACTACGAGCAGTTCTTC. Protein sequence: CASSYSFRTGYYEQFF. The chain combines TRBV2 with TRBJ2-1; 8 bases agree with TRBD1. The V gene end was trimmed by 5 bases and the J gene end by 10 bases; junction bases not matched to a gene: 16. The CDR3 loop spans 16 amino acids. The germline V gene encodes CDR1 SNHLY and CDR2 FYNNEI. Full variable domain (remainder filled in from reference TRBV2 and TRBJ2-1): EPEVTQTPSHQVTQMGQEVILRCVPISNHLYFYWYRQILGQKVEFLVSFYNNEISEKSEIFDDQFSVERPDGSNFTLKIRSTKLEDSAMYFCASSYSFRTGYYEQFFGPGTRLTVL.

This clonotype was detected many times. The CDR3 is CASSQEADGFYGYTF. CDR3 in DNA: TGCGCCAGCAGCCAAGAAGCGGACGGCTTCTATGGCTACACCTTC. The gene calls are TRBV4-1 and TRBJ1-2, with D unclear. Trimming stripped 0 bases from V and 4 bases from J, with 12 bases between. CDR3 size: 15 residues. Germline assignment: CDR1 MGHRA and CDR2 YSYEKL.

Worth noting for this clonotype: Given a much more abundant clone one base away, this may be a read error. The V call is TRBV9, the J call TRBJ2-1, with 8 positions matching TRBD1. V lost 3 bases to trimming and J lost 10 bases; unmatched junction nucleotides: 18. Germline loops: CDR1 SGDLS, CDR2 YYNGEE. The CDR3 has 17 amino acids. The CDR3 reads CASSATHPDRGKGEQFF. CDR3 DNA: TGTGCCAGCAGCGCAACGCACCCAGACAGGGGAAAAGGCGAGCAGTTCTTC.

This clonotype turned up a few times. The chain is built from TRBV10-3 and TRBJ1-2; D remains unclear. The germline gives CDR1 ENHRY, CDR2 SYGVKD. With 5 bases removed from V and 2 bases from J, the gap between germline ends came to 21 bases. CDR3 length equals 17 residues. The CDR3 protein is CAISMGYNFNRNYGYTF. The CDR3 coding sequence is TGTGCCATCAGTATGGGGTACAATTTCAATAGAAACTATGGCTACACCTTC.

In this sample, this clonotype turned up once. Given a much more abundant clone one base away, this may be a read error. The CDR3 does not close with the conserved phenylalanine or tryptophan, likely indicating a read error. This chain links TRBV18 with TRBJ1-1; D gene ambiguous. With 6 bases removed from V and 1 base from J, the gap between germline ends came to 9 bases. Germline-derived CDR1 and CDR2 are KGHSH and LQKENI. The CDR3 consists of 13 residues. The CDR3 sequence is CASSPYRNTEAFL. The DNA for the CDR3 is TGTGCCAGCTCTCCCTACAGGAACACTGAAGCTTTCCTT.

This clonotype has a count of ten or more. V usage is TRBV6-1 and J usage is TRBJ2-7; the D gene is possibly TRBD2 (6 bases). CDR3 length: 14 amino acids. Germline lookup yields CDR1 MNHNS and CDR2 SASEGT. V lost 5 bases and J lost 6, with 17 bases in between. The CDR3: CASSPKVIAAEQYF. CDR3 DNA: TGTGCCAGCAGTCCCAAGGTAATAGCGGCCGAGCAGTACTTC.

The sample holds many counts of this clonotype. V is TRBV30 and J is TRBJ2-2; D ambiguous. CDR1 and CDR2 from the germline V gene are GTSNPN and SVGIG (reference sequence). V lost 1 base, J lost 5 bases, and 8 bases lay in between. This CDR3 has 13 amino acids. This chain's CDR3 is CAWSDPGTGELFF. The DNA of the CDR3 is TGTGCCTGGAGTGACCCCGGGACCGGGGAGCTGTTTTTT.

This clonotype was detected ten times or more. V usage is TRBV13 and J usage is TRBJ2-3, with TRBD1 as a possible D gene (6 bases). CDR1 PRHDT and CDR2 FYEKMQ come from the germline V gene (reference sequence). The CDR3 consists of 12 residues. The V gene lost 3 bases and the J gene lost 7 bases, with 8 bases spanning the gap. The CDR3 is CASSLGANTQYF. The CDR3 bases are TGTGCCAGCAGCTTGGGGGCTAATACGCAGTATTTT. The full variable domain, with the rest looked up from reference TRBV13 and TRBJ2-3, is AAGVIQSPRHLIKEKRETATLKCYPIPRHDTVYWYQQGPGQDPQFLISFYEKMQSDKGSIPDRFSAQQFSDYHSELNMSSLELGDSALYFCASSLGANTQYFGPGTRLTVL.

At least ten counts were recorded for this clonotype. This rearrangement joins TRBV12-3 or TRBV12-4 to TRBJ2-7; TRBD1 agrees at 7 bases. V gave up 6 bases and J gave up 3 bases; unmatched junction bases: 2. This CDR3 spans 12 amino acids. The CDR3 loop is CASSRDSYEQYF. CDR3 coding DNA: TGTGCCAGCAGCCGGGACAGCTACGAGCAGTACTTC.

This clonotype was observed many times. CDR3 protein: CASSVSNEQFF. CDR3 sequence (DNA): TGTGCCAGCAGCGTATCCAATGAGCAGTTCTTC. V and J are TRBV9 and TRBJ2-1; D gene uncertain. Trimming took off 1 base at V and 6 bases at J, with 2 bases between the two ends. The CDR3 is 11 amino acids. Germline V gene lookup returns CDR1 SGDLS and CDR2 YYNGEE.

This clonotype was detected only a few times. The rearrangement links TRBV4-3 to TRBJ2-2; D call uncertain. This CDR3 has 14 amino acids. Trimming stripped 3 bases from V and 1 base from J, with 6 bases between. Germline V gene sequence: CDR1 LGHNA, CDR2 YSLEER. CDR3 bases: TGCGCCAGCAGCCAGGAAGGGAACACCGGGGAGCTGTTTTTT. The encoded protein is CASSQEGNTGELFF.

This clonotype came up a few times. The rearrangement links TRBV9 to TRBJ1-3; D perhaps matches TRBD1 (6 bases). The germline V and J ends were trimmed by 4 bases and 0 bases, with 11 bases remaining between them. The CDR3 is made up of 15 amino acids. Germline V gene sequence: CDR1 SGDLS, CDR2 YYNGEE. The CDR3: CASSRRQVSGNTIYF. As DNA, the CDR3 is TGTGCCAGCAGCAGACGACAGGTCTCTGGAAACACCATATATTTT.

In this sample, this clonotype turned up many times. The chain employs TRBV18 and TRBJ1-1; tentative D call: TRBD1 (6 bases). The V end was cut by 2 bases, the J end by 5 bases, with 15 bases between. The CDR3 loop spans 15 amino acids. Germline-derived CDR1 and CDR2 are KGHSH and LQKENI. The CDR3 bases are TGTGCCAGCTCACCAAGGACCCGTCAGGGGACTGAAGCTTTCTTT. This sequence encodes CASSPRTRQGTEAFF.

This clonotype came up many times. The rearrangement links TRBV5-1 to TRBJ2-1; 7 positions match TRBD2. The CDR3 extends over 16 amino acids. Trimming removed 1 base from V and 7 bases from J; junction bases left unmatched: 11. Germline V CDR1 and CDR2: SGHRS, YFSETQ. The DNA for the CDR3 is TGCGCCAGCAGCTTGCATCCCAGCGGGGTTATAAATGAGCAGTTCTTC. Its protein product is CASSLHPSGVINEQFF.

Many counts were recorded for this clonotype. The V gene is TRBV25-1, the J gene TRBJ2-7; 7 bases match TRBD1. Germline CDR1 is MGHDK and CDR2 is SYGVNS. The CDR3 totals 15 residues. J lost 1 base, V lost 6 bases, and 9 bases had no gene match. This CDR3 is CASREGSGQSYEQYF. The CDR3 coding sequence is TGTGCCAGCAGAGAAGGGTCGGGACAGTCCTACGAGCAGTACTTC.

J is TRBJ1-1 and V is TRBV20-1, with TRBD1 as a possible D gene (5 bases). CDR1 and CDR2 (germline): DFQATT, SNEGSKA (reference sequence). The V gene lost 3 bases and the J gene lost 4 bases, with 12 bases spanning the gap. The CDR3 totals 13 residues. DNA of the CDR3: TGCAGTGCTAGGGGTGAGGGGATCACTGAAGCTTTCTTT. Encoded protein: CSARGEGITEAFF.

In this sample, this clonotype turned up a few times. A read error may account for a junction end that differs from germline. The V and J genes are TRBV4-1 and TRBJ1-4, with D maybe TRBD1 (5 bases). Germline values: CDR1 MGHRA, CDR2 YSYEKL. The CDR3 length is 17 residues. The CDR3 sequence is CASSQVLRTSTNEKPFF. In DNA, the CDR3 is TGCGCCAGCAGCCAAGTTCTAAGGACATCAACTAATGAAAAACCGTTTTTT.